Detailed here is one T cell receptor (beta chain). The entry originates in a study of T cell changes during pregnancy in multiple sclerosis. The CDR3 covers 16 residues. Germline CDR1 is PRHDT and CDR2 is FYEKMQ (reference sequence). Trimming at V came to 5 bases and at J to 3 bases, leaving 7 bases not matched to a gene. TCRdb keeps only in-frame clones here, not all; method: immunoSEQ multiplex PCR. The sample consists of around 59,000 clones, roughly 92% of them appearing once. The chain combines TRBV13 with TRBJ1-1, with 12 bases lining up with TRBD1. The receptor comes from a female donor in good health, enrolled as a control in a pregnancy study. This specimen consisted of peripheral blood, obtained in the third trimester of pregnancy. CDR3 sequence (DNA): TGTGCCAGCAGCCCCCCGGGACAGGGGGCGGACACTGAAGCTTTCTTT. Encoded protein: CASSPPGQGADTEAFF.